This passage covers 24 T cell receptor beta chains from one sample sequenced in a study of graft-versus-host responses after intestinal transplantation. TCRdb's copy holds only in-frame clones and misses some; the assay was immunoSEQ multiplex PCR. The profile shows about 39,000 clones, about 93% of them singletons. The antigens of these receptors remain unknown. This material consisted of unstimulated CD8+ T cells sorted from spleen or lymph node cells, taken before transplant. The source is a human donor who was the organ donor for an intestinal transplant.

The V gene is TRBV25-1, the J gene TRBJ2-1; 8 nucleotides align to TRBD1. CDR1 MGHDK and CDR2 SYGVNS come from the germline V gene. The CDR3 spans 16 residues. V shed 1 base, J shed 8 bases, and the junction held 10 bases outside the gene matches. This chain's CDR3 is CASSEFWYQGADEQFF. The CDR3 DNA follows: TGTGCCAGCAGTGAATTCTGGTACCAGGGGGCGGATGAGCAGTTCTTC.

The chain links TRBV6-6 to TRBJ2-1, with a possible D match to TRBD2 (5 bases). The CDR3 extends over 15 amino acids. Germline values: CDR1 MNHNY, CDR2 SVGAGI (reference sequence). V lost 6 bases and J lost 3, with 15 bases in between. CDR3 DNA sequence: TGTGCCAGCAGCCCCAATATTGACTACTACAATGAGCAGTTCTTC. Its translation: CASSPNIDYYNEQFF.

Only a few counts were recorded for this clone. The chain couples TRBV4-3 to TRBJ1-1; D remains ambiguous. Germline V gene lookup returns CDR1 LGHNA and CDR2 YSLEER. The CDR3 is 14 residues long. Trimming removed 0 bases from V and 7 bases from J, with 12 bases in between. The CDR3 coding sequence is TGCGCCAGCAGCCAAGACTTTTCGGAGATTGAAGCTTTCTTT. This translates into CASSQDFSEIEAFF.

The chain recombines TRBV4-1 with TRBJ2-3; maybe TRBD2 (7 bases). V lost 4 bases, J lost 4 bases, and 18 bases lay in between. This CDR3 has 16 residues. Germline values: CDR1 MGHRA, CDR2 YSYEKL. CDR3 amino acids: CASSPRGRGGADTQYF. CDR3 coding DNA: TGCGCCAGCAGCCCCCGGGGGAGGGGGGGGGCAGATACGCAGTATTTT.

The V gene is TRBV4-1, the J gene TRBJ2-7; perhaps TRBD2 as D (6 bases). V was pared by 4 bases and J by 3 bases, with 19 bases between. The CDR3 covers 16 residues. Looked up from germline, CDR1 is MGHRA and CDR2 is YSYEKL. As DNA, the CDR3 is TGCGCCAGCAGCCCGGGACTGAACGGAGGGAACTACGAGCAGTACTTC. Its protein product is CASSPGLNGGNYEQYF.

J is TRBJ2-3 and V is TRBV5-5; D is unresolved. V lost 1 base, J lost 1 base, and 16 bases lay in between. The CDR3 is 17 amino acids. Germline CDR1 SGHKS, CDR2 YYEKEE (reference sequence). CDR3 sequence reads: CASSLYVVTTRTDTQYF. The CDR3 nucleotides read TGTGCCAGCAGCTTGTATGTGGTTACTACCCGCACAGATACGCAGTATTTT.

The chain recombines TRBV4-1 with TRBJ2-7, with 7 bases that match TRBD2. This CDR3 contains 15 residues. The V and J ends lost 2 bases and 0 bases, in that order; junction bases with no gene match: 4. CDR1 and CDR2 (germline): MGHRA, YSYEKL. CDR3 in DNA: TGCGCCAGCAGCCAAACGGGAGGAAGCTCCTACGAGCAGTACTTC. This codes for CASSQTGGSSYEQYF.

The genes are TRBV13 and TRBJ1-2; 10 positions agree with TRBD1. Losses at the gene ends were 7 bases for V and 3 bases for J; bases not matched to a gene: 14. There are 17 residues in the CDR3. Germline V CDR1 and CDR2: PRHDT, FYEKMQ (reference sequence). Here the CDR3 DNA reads TGTGCCAGCACCTCCCGGGACAGGGGTTTTTTGGACTATGGCTACACCTTC. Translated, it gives CASTSRDRGFLDYGYTF.

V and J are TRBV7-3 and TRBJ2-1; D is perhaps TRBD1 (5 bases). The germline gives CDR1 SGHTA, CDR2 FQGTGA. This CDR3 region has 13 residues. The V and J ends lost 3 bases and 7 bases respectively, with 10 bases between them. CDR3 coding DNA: TGTGCCAGCAGCTTGGCAGGGTGGAATGAGCAGTTCTTC. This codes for CASSLAGWNEQFF.

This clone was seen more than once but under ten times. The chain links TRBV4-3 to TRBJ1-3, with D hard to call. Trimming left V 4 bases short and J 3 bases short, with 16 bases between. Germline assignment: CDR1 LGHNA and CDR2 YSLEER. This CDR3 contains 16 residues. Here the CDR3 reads CASSLQTRVSGNTIYF. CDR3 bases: TGCGCCAGCAGCCTTCAAACGAGGGTTAGTGGAAACACCATATATTTT.

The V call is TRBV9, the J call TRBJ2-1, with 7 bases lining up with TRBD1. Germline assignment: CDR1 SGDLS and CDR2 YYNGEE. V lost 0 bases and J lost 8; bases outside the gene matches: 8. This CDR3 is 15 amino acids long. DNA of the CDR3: TGTGCCAGCAGCGTAGCGGAAGGGGGCAGGGATGAGCAGTTCTTC. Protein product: CASSVAEGGRDEQFF. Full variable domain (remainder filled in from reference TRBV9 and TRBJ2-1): DSGVTQTPKHLITATGQRVTLRCSPRSGDLSVYWYQQSLDQGLQFLIQYYNGEERAKGNILERFSAQQFPDLHSELNLSSLELGDSALYFCASSVAEGGRDEQFFGPGTRLTVL.

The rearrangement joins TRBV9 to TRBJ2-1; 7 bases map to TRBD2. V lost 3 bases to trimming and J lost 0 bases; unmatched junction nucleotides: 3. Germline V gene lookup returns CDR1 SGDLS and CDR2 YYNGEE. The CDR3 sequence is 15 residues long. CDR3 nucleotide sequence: TGTGCCAGCAGCGCAAGCGGGATCTCCTACAATGAGCAGTTCTTC. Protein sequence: CASSASGISYNEQFF.

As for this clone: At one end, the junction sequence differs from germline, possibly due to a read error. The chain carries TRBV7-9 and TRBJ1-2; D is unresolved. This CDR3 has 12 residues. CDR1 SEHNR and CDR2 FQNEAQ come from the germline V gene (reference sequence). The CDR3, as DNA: TGTGCCAGTAGCTTCGAAGAGCGTGGCTACGCCTTC. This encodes CASSFEERGYAF.

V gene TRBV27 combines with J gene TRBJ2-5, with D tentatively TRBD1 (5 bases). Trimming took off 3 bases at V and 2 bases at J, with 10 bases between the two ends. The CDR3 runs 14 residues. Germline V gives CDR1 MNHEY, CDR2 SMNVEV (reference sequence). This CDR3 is CASSLWQGQETQYF. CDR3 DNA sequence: TGTGCCAGCAGTTTGTGGCAGGGTCAAGAGACCCAGTACTTC.

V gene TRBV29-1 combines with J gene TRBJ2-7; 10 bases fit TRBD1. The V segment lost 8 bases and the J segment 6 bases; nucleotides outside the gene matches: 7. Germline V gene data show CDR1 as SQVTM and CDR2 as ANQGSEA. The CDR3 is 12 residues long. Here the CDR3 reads CSFRTGGSEQYF. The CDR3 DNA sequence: TGCAGCTTTCGGACAGGGGGAAGCGAGCAGTACTTC.

The CDR3 region is CASSHRMQEGGTEAFF. The CDR3 DNA sequence: TGTGCCAGCAGTCATAGAATGCAGGAAGGGGGCACTGAAGCTTTCTTT. V gene TRBV6-6 combines with J gene TRBJ1-1, with a weak D call TRBD1 (6 bases). Germline V gives CDR1 MNHNY, CDR2 SVGAGI (reference sequence). Trimming pared 5 bases from V and 4 bases from J, leaving 20 bases between. There are 16 residues in the CDR3.

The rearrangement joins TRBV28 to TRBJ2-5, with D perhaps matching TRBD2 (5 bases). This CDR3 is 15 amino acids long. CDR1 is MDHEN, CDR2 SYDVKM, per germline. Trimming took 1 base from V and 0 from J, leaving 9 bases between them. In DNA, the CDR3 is TGTGCCAGCAGTTTATCTGGGAGCCACCAAGAGACCCAGTACTTC. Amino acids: CASSLSGSHQETQYF.

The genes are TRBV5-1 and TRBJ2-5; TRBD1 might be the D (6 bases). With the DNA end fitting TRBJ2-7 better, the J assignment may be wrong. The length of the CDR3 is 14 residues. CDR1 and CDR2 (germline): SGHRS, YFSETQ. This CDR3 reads CARPDRWESYEQYF. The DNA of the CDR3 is TGCGCCAGACCCGACAGGTGGGAATCCTACGAGCAGTACTTC.

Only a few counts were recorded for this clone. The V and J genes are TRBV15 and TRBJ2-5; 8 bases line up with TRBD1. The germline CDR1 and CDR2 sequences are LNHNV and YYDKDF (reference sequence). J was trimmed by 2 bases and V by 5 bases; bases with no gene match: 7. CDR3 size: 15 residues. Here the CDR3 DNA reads TGTGCCACCAGCCGTGGACAGGGCCTTCAAGAGACCCAGTACTTC. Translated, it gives CATSRGQGLQETQYF.

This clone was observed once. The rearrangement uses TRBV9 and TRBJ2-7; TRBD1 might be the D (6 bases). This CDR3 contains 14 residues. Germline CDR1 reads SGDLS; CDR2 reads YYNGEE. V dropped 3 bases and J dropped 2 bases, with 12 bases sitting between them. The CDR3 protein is CASSGGDTAYEQYF. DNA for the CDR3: TGTGCCAGCAGCGGTGGGGACACGGCCTACGAGCAGTACTTC.

CDR3 in amino acids: CASSATLTGEGGGELFF. DNA of the CDR3: TGTGCCAGCAGCGCAACCTTAACGGGAGAAGGGGGAGGGGAGCTGTTTTTT. The chain employs TRBV21-1 and TRBJ2-2. TRBV21-1 is flagged as a pseudogene. The CDR3 is made up of 17 amino acids.

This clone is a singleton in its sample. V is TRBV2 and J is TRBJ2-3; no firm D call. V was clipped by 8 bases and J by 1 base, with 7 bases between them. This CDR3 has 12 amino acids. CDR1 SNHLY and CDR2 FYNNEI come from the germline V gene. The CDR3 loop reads CASLGGTDTQYF. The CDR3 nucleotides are TGTGCCAGCCTTGGCGGCACAGATACGCAGTATTTT.

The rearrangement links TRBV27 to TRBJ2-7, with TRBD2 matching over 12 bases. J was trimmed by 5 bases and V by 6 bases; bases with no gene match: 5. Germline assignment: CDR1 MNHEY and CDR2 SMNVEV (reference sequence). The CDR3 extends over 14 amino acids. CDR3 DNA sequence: TGTGCCAGCAGACTAGCGGGAGGCTGGAACGAGCAGTACTTC. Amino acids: CASRLAGGWNEQYF.

In DNA, the CDR3 is TGTGCCAGCAGCCAAACCACGGGCCGGGACGGCTCCTACGAGCAGTACTTC. Its protein product is CASSQTTGRDGSYEQYF. The V call is TRBV5-6, the J call TRBJ2-7; D may correspond to TRBD1 or TRBD2 (5 bases each). Germline CDR1 is SGHDT and CDR2 is YYEEEE. The CDR3 is 17 amino acids. Trimming removed 4 bases at V and 0 bases at J, with 20 bases between.